The text below deals with one T cell receptor (beta chain). The sample originates from a study of hypomethylating agent response in myelodysplastic syndrome. Some clones are missing from TCRdb's copy, which holds only in-frame ones; the method was immunoSEQ multiplex PCR. This sample has 2,500 to 3,500 clones, with about four fifths found just once. Germline V CDR1 and CDR2: SSHAT, FNYEAQ (reference sequence). This CDR3 region has 16 residues. Between the trimmed V and J ends, which lost 5 bases and 5 bases, there was a span of 18 bases. This receptor was taken from a human donor with myelodysplastic syndrome. V gene TRBV7-7 combines with J gene TRBJ2-2; D might be TRBD2 (7 bases). The sequences come from bone marrow, collected before or after starting hypomethylating agent treatment for myelodysplastic syndrome (not recorded which). The CDR3 protein is CASSQRGGGGTGELFF. The CDR3 nucleotides are TGTGCCAGCAGCCAAAGAGGGGGGGGCGGTACCGGGGAGCTGTTTTTT.